Presented here are 4 T cell receptor beta chains from one specimen sequenced in a study of cytomegalovirus exposure and HLA in healthy donors. Use of 60 Vbeta and 13 Jbeta primers characterized the PCR. Profiling relied on immunoSEQ multiplex PCR, and the TCRdb table lists in-frame clones only, not all of them. The sample has around 170,000 clones; 76% are singletons. Sequenced: PBMCs. All receptors come from a man younger than 35 in good health and CMV-seronegative.

This clone was seen a few times. The genes are TRBV4-2 and TRBJ2-4; tentative D call: TRBD1 (6 bases). Trimming cost V 0 bases and J 0 bases, with 12 bases left between them. This CDR3 spans 17 amino acids. Germline-derived CDR1 and CDR2 are LGHNA and YNFKEQ. As DNA, the CDR3 is TGTGCCAGCAGCCAAGACCCAGGGGTCCTAGCCAAAAACATTCAGTACTTC. Translation gives CASSQDPGVLAKNIQYF.

The chain has TRBV6-1 and TRBJ1-1, with D possibly TRBD1 on 6 matching bases. Trimming took 2 bases from V and 6 from J, leaving 13 bases between them. The CDR3 extends over 14 amino acids. Germline V gene sequence: CDR1 MNHNS, CDR2 SASEGT. The CDR3 region is CASSELGRGAEAFF. In nucleotides, the CDR3 is TGTGCCAGCAGTGAATTAGGGAGGGGGGCTGAAGCTTTCTTT.

This clone turned up a few times. The CDR3 loop reads CARSLADAGTAANEQFF. The CDR3 DNA is TGTGCCAGAAGCTTAGCCGATGCCGGGACAGCGGCCAATGAGCAGTTCTTC. The chain links TRBV7-5 to TRBJ2-1; the DNA was not compared with TRBD1, the D call given in the table. TRBV7-5 is flagged as a pseudogene. The CDR3 contains 17 residues.

The V and J genes are TRBV6-6 and TRBJ1-3; 9 bases are a match to TRBD1. The V and J ends lost 5 bases and 3 bases, in that order; junction bases with no gene match: 8. The CDR3 length is 16 residues. Germline lookup yields CDR1 MNHNY and CDR2 SVGAGI (reference sequence). The CDR3 DNA sequence: TGTGCCAGCAGTCAAATACAGGGGGCGCATGGAAACACCATATATTTT. As protein: CASSQIQGAHGNTIYF.